The sequence of this T cell receptor beta chain was determined in a study of T cell responses to AZD1222 COVID-19 vaccine. Study outcomes and limitations: No repertoire was sampled before or during the peak T cell response, only after it. Among the donors, most were white British and more were female, and clonal diversity was possibly underestimated. Vaccination with two AZD1222 doses was followed by a rise in Spike-specific TCR breadth and depth.

There are a few counts of this clone. Its antigen is unknown. TCRdb's table, derived via immunoSEQ multiplex PCR, lists solely in-frame clones and lacks some. The sample lists roughly 150,000 clones, about 87% occurring once. The CDR3 sequence is 12 residues long. Trimming shortened V by 5 bases and J by 6 bases, and 7 bases separated the two germline ends. The sequences come from peripheral blood, collected on day 0 of AZD1222 vaccination. This sequence was found in an adult in good health. This chain links TRBV12-3 or TRBV12-4 with TRBJ1-4, with D uncertain. The CDR3 loop reads CASSRIDEKLFF. DNA of the CDR3: TGTGCCAGCAGTCGGATAGATGAAAAACTGTTTTTT.